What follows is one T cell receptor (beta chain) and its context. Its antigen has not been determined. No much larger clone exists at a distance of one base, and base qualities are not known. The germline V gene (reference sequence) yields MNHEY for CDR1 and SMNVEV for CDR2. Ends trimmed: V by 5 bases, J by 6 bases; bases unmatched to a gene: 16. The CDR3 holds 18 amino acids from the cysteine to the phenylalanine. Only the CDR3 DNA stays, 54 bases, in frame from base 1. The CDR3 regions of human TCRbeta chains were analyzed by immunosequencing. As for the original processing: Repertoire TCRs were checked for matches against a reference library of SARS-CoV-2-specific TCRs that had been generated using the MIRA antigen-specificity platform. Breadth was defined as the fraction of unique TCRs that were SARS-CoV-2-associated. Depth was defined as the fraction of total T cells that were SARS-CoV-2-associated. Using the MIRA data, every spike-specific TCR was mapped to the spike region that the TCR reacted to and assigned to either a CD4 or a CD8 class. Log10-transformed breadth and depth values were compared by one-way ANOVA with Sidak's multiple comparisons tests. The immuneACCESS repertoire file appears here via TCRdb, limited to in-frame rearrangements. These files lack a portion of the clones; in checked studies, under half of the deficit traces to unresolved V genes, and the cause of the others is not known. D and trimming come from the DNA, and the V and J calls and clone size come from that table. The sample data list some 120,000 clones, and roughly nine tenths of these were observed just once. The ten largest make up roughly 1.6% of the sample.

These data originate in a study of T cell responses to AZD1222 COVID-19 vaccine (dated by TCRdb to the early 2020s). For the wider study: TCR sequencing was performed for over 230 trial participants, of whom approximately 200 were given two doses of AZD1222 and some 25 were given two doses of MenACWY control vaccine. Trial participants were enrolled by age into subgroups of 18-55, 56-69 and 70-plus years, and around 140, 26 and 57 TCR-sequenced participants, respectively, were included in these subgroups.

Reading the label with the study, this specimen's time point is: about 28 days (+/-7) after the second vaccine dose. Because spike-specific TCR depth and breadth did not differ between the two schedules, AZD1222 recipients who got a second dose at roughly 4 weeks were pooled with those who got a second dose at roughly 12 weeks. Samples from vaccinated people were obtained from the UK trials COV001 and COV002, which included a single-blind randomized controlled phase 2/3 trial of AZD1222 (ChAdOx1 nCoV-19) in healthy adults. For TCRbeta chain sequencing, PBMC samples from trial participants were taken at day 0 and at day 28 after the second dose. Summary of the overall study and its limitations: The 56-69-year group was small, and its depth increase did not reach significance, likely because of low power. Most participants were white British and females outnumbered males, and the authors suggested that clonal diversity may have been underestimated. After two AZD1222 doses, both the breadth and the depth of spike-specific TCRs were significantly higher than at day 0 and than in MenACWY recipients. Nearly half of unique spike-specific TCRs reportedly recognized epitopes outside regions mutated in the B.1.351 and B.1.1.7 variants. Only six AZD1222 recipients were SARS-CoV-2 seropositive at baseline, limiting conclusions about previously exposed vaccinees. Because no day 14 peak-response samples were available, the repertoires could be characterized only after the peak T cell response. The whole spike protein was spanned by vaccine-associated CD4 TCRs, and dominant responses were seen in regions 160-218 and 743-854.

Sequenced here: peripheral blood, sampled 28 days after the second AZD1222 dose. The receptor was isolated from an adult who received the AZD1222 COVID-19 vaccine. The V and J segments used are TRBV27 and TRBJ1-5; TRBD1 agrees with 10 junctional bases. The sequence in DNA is TGTGCCAGCAGTCCCTGGGACAGGGGTTTAGGTCGCGTTCAGCCCCAGCATTTT. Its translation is CASSPWDRGLGRVQPQHF.